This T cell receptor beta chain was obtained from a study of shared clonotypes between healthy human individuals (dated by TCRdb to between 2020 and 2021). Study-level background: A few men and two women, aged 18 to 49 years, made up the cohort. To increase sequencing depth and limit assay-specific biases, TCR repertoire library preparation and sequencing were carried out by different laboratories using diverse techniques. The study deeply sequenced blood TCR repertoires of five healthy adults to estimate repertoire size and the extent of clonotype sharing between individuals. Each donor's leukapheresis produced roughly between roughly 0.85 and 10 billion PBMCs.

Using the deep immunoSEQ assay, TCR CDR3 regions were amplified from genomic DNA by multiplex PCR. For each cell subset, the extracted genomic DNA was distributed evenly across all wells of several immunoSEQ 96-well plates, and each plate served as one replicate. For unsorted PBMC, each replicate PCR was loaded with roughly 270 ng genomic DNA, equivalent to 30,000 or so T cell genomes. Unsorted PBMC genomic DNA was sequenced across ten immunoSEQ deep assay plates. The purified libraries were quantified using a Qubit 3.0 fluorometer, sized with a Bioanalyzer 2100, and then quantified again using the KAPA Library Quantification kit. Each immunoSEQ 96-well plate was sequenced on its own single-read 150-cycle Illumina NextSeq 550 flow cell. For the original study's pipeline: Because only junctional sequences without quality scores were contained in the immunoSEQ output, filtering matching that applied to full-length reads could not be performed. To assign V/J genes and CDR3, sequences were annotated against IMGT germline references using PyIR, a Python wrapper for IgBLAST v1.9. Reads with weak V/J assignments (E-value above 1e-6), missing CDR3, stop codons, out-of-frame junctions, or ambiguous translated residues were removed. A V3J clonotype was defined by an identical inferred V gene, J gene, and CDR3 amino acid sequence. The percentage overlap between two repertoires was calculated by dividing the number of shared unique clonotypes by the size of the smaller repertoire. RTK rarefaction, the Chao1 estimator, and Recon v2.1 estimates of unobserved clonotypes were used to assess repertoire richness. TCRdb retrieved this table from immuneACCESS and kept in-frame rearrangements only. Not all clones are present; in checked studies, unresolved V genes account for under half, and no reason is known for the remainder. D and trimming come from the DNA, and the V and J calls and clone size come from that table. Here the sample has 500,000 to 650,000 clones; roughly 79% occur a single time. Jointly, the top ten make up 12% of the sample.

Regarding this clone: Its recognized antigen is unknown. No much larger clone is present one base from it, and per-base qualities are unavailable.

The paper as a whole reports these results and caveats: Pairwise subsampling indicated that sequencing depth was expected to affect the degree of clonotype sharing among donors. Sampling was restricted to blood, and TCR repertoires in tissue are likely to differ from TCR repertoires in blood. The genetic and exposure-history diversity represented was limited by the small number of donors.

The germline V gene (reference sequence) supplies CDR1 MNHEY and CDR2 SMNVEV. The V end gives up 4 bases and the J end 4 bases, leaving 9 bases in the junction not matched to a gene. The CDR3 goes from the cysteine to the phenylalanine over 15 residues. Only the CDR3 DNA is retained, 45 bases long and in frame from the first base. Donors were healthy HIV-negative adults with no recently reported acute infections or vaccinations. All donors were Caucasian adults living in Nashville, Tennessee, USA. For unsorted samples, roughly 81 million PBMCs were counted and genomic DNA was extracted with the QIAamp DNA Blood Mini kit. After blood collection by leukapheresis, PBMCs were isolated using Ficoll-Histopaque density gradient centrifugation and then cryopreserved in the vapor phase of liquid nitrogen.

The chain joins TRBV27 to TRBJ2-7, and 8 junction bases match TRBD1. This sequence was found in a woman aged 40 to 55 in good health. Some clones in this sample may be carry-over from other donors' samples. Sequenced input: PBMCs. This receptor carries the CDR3 CASSSVDRGFYEQYF. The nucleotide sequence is TGTGCCAGCAGTTCCGTTGACAGGGGTTTTTACGAGCAGTACTTC.